The clone carrying this TCR beta chain was recorded a few times. Its matching antigen is unknown. TCRdb fed the 5' RACE reads into MiXCR, producing one record per CDR3 protein. The table records about 450,000 distinct CDR3 sequences, around 26% of them present only once. The ends were cut back, 7 bases at V and 0 bases at J, with 18 bases in the middle. The CDR3 has 15 residues. The germline gives CDR1 DFQATT, CDR2 SNEGSKA (reference sequence). The entry originates in a study of CD8 T cells in ankylosing spondylitis. Study-wide results and caveats: Significant enrichment of disease-linked clones was reportedly seen in matched ankylosing spondylitis synovial fluid. A TCR beta motif made of several highly homologous variants seemed typical of ankylosing spondylitis blood. Before this, some motif variants had been reported in reactive arthritis synovial fluid and blood. Disease-linked clones were CD8+ and relatively rare in peripheral blood.

V is TRBV20-1 and J is TRBJ2-5; TRBD2 might be the D (7 bases). The receptor comes from a male donor with ankylosing spondylitis. Sequencing was carried out using blood, either unsorted or a sorted T cell fraction (not recorded which). This chain's CDR3 is CSGGGDSGYQETQYF. The CDR3 DNA sequence: TGCAGTGGGGGGGGCGACAGTGGGTACCAAGAGACCCAGTACTTC.